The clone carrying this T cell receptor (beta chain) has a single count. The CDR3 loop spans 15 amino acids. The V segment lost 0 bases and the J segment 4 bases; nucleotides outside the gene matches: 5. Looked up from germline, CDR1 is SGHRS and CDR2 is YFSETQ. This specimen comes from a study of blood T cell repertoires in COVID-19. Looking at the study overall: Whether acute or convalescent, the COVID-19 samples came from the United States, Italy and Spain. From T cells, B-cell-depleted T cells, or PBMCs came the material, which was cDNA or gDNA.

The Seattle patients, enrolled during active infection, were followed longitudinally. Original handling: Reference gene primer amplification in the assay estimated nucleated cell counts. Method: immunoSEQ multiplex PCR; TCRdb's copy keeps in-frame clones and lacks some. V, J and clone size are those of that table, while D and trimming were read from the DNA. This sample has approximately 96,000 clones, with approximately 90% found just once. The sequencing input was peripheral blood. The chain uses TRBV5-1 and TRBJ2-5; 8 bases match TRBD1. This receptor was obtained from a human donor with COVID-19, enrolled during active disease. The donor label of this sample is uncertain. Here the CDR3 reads CASSLGTGQGETQYF. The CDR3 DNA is TGCGCCAGCAGCTTGGGGACAGGGCAGGGAGAGACCCAGTACTTC.